Below are 23 T cell receptor beta chains sequenced from a single sample in a study of a mutant IDH1 vaccine in newly diagnosed glioma. These receptors are not linked to any known antigen. TCRdb keeps only in-frame clones here, not all; method: immunoSEQ multiplex PCR. The profile shows about 32,000 clones, about four fifths of them singletons. Documented time point: week 35, safety follow-up. It was 300 ug of mutant IDH1 20-mer peptide that made up each vaccine dose, given with topical imiquimod. The starting material was PBMCs, obtained from a glioma patient whose treatment included an IDH1 peptide vaccine. These receptors came from a woman aged 18 to 35 with glioma.

J is TRBJ2-1 and V is TRBV7-2; unclear D gene. The CDR3 extends over 13 amino acids. Germline V gene sequence: CDR1 SGHTA, CDR2 FQGNSA. Trimming stripped 2 bases from V and 7 bases from J, with 9 bases between. The CDR3 sequence is CASSLSVGNEQFF. CDR3 sequence (DNA): TGTGCCAGCAGCTTAAGTGTGGGGAATGAGCAGTTCTTC. The full variable domain, in which reference TRBV7-2 and TRBJ2-1 provide the parts outside the CDR3, is GAGVSQSPSNKVTEKGKDVELRCDPISGHTALYWYRQSLGQGLEFLIYFQGNSAPDKSGLPSDRFSAERTGGSVSTLTIQRTQQEDSAVYLCASSLSVGNEQFFGPGTRLTVL.

The chain carries TRBV7-6 and TRBJ2-2; D call uncertain. This CDR3 spans 12 amino acids. The germline V gene encodes CDR1 SGHVS and CDR2 FNYEAQ. V lost 2 bases and J lost 6, with 4 bases in between. The DNA for the CDR3 is TGTGCCAGCAGCTTATTCGCCGGGGAGCTGTTTTTT. This encodes CASSLFAGELFF.

The V call is TRBV9, the J call TRBJ2-3; no definite D call. Trimming cost V 0 bases and J 0 bases, with 2 bases left between them. Germline CDR1 is SGDLS and CDR2 is YYNGEE. The CDR3 sequence is 13 residues long. The CDR3 spells CASSVGSTDTQYF. CDR3 bases: TGTGCCAGCAGCGTAGGTAGCACAGATACGCAGTATTTT.

V usage is TRBV19 and J usage is TRBJ1-2; possible D gene TRBD1, 5 bases. Trimming cost V 7 bases and J 7 bases, with 16 bases left between them. Germline-derived CDR1 and CDR2 are LNHDA and SQIVND (reference sequence). The length of the CDR3 is 13 residues. CDR3 residues: CASMAPGRGGYTF. As DNA, the CDR3 is TGTGCCAGTATGGCCCCAGGGCGAGGTGGCTACACCTTC.

The V gene is TRBV25-1, the J gene TRBJ2-1, with 9 bases lining up with TRBD1. Germline CDR1 and CDR2: MGHDK and SYGVNS. There are 13 residues in the CDR3. J lost 9 bases, V lost 6 bases, and 6 bases had no gene match. The DNA of the CDR3 is TGTGCCAGCAGGGGGACAGGGTATGCTGAGCAGTTCTTC. It codes for CASRGTGYAEQFF.

This clone has more than one count but fewer than ten. The V call is TRBV5-5, the J call TRBJ1-5; D gene ambiguous. Germline V gene sequence: CDR1 SGHKS, CDR2 YYEKEE (reference sequence). Trimming pared 7 bases from V and 3 bases from J, leaving 11 bases between. The CDR3 is 13 amino acids. The chain's CDR3 is CASALGDNQPQHF. In DNA form, the CDR3 reads TGTGCCAGCGCCCTAGGCGACAATCAGCCCCAGCATTTT.

Of note for this clone: This CDR3 is also generated by other DNA sequences in the sample. This rearrangement joins TRBV9 to TRBJ2-5; a weak D match, TRBD1 (6 bases). Germline V CDR1 and CDR2: SGDLS, YYNGEE. The CDR3 is made up of 15 amino acids. Trimming cost V 0 bases and J 5 bases, with 14 bases left between them. The CDR3 nucleotides are TGTGCCAGCAGCGTAGGTCTGGGGGCGCGGGAGACCCAGTACTTC. Its protein product is CASSVGLGARETQYF. Full variable domain (outside the CDR3, taken from reference TRBV9 and TRBJ2-5): DSGVTQTPKHLITATGQRVTLRCSPRSGDLSVYWYQQSLDQGLQFLIQYYNGEERAKGNILERFSAQQFPDLHSELNLSSLELGDSALYFCASSVGLGARETQYFGPGTRLLVL.

This clone showed up just a few times. This chain links TRBV10-3 with TRBJ1-2; tentatively, D is TRBD1 (5 bases). Germline V gives CDR1 ENHRY, CDR2 SYGVKD. The germline V and J ends were trimmed by 0 bases and 4 bases, with 9 bases remaining between them. The CDR3 covers 14 residues. The CDR3 loop reads CAISESETAYGYTF. In DNA form, the CDR3 reads TGTGCCATCAGTGAGTCAGAGACAGCCTATGGCTACACCTTC.

CDR3 amino acids: CAWRLPKGGFYEQYF. CDR3 DNA: TGTGCCTGGAGACTCCCCAAAGGGGGGTTCTACGAGCAGTACTTC. This chain joins TRBV30 and TRBJ2-7; D could derive from TRBD1 or TRBD2 (6 bases each). The CDR3 contains 15 residues. From germline, CDR1 is GTSNPN and CDR2 SVGIG (reference sequence). Between the trimmed V and J ends, which lost 3 bases and 3 bases, there was a span of 18 bases. Together with reference TRBV30 and TRBJ2-7, the CDR3 gives the full variable domain: SQTIHQWPATLVQPVGSPLSLECTVEGTSNPNLYWYRQAAGRGLQLLFYSVGIGQISSEVPQNLSASRPQDRQFILSSKKLLLSDSGFYLCAWRLPKGGFYEQYFGPGTRLTVT.

The chain carries TRBV4-3 and TRBJ1-2; 7 nucleotides match TRBD1. The J segment lost 4 bases and the V segment lost 2 bases, leaving 10 bases of the junction unmatched. The CDR3 runs 16 residues. From germline, CDR1 is LGHNA and CDR2 YSLEER. The CDR3 DNA reads TGCGCCAGCAGCCAAACAGGGGAGGGAGGGGGCTATGGCTACACCTTC. Translating it yields CASSQTGEGGGYGYTF.

This sequence joins TRBV10-3 and TRBJ2-1, with 11 bases lining up with TRBD2. With 11 bases clipped from V and 2 bases from J, the junction kept 5 bases outside the gene matches. Germline V gene sequence: CDR1 ENHRY, CDR2 SYGVKD. This CDR3 comprises 14 residues. The DNA of the CDR3 is TGTGCCGCCCAGACTAGCGGGACCTACAATGAGCAGTTCTTC. Its protein is CAAQTSGTYNEQFF.

This clone was seen only a few times. V and J are TRBV5-4 and TRBJ2-2, with TRBD2 identical over 11 bases. V shed 3 bases and J 3 bases; nucleotides not matched to a gene: 4. CDR3 size: 16 residues. Germline V gene data show CDR1 as SGHNT and CDR2 as YYREEE (reference sequence). The CDR3 DNA follows: TGTGCCAGCAGCTCACTAGCGGGGGACGACACCGGGGAGCTGTTTTTT. This gives the protein CASSSLAGDDTGELFF. Supplemented by reference TRBV5-4 and TRBJ2-2, the full variable domain reads ETGVTQSPTHLIKTRGQQVTLRCSSQSGHNTVSWYQQALGQGPQFIFQYYREEENGRGNFPPRFSGLQFPNYSSELNVNALELDDSALYLCASSSLAGDDTGELFFGEGSRLTVL.

This chain links TRBV11-1 with TRBJ2-3; 11 positions agree with TRBD1. Germline CDR1 reads SGHAT; CDR2 reads FQDESV (reference sequence). Trimming at V came to 5 bases and at J to 2 bases, leaving 6 bases not matched to a gene. CDR3 length: 16 residues. The CDR3 loop is CASSKADRGLTDTQYF. Written as DNA, the CDR3 is TGTGCCAGCAGCAAAGCGGACAGGGGGCTCACAGATACGCAGTATTTT.

The rearrangement joins TRBV28 to TRBJ2-5; D gene uncertain. V lost 6 bases, J lost 5 bases, and 7 bases lay in between. This CDR3 region has 11 residues. Germline V gene lookup returns CDR1 MDHEN and CDR2 SYDVKM. The CDR3 DNA sequence: TGTGCCAGCAGGGGGTGGGAGACCCAGTACTTC. Encoded protein: CASRGWETQYF.

The chain uses TRBV5-1 and TRBJ2-1, with D possibly matching TRBD2 (6 bases). This CDR3 has 15 residues. Deletions cut 3 bases from V and 4 bases from J, with 14 bases between. Germline lookup yields CDR1 SGHRS and CDR2 YFSETQ. The CDR3 loop is CASSSTRSGYNEQFF. For the CDR3, the DNA is TGCGCCAGCAGCTCAACTCGTAGCGGATACAATGAGCAGTTCTTC.

This clone was detected only a few times. The rearrangement links TRBV18 to TRBJ1-1; D might be TRBD1 (5 bases). The CDR3 is 17 amino acids. Trimming stripped 2 bases from V and 1 base from J, with 17 bases between. From germline, CDR1 is KGHSH and CDR2 LQKENI. The CDR3 sequence: CASSPRLGPGPNTEAFF. CDR3 in DNA: TGTGCCAGCTCACCAAGGCTGGGGCCGGGTCCGAACACTGAAGCTTTCTTT.

V usage is TRBV27 and J usage is TRBJ2-7, with D perhaps TRBD2 (6 bases). Trimming shortened V by 6 bases and J by 3 bases, and 21 bases separated the two germline ends. This CDR3 has 16 amino acids. Germline CDR1 reads MNHEY; CDR2 reads SMNVEV (reference sequence). CDR3 DNA: TGTGCCAGCAGCCGCGTTGGGTATAGCGGCCACTACGAGCAGTACTTC. It yields the protein CASSRVGYSGHYEQYF.

The V and J genes are TRBV5-1 and TRBJ2-3; 7 positions match TRBD2. CDR3 length equals 14 residues. The germline CDR1 and CDR2 sequences are SGHRS and YFSETQ. After removal of 0 bases from V and 3 bases from J, the junction contained 1 base not matched to a gene. As DNA, the CDR3 is TGCGCCAGCAGCTTGGGGGGACTAACAGATACGCAGTATTTT. Translation gives CASSLGGLTDTQYF.

The chain has TRBV6-6 and TRBJ1-1; D unclear. Germline CDR1 MNHNY, CDR2 SVGAGI (reference sequence). V was pared by 3 bases and J by 4 bases, with 9 bases between. CDR3 length equals 13 residues. CDR3: CASSYRGVTEAFF. CDR3 coding DNA: TGTGCCAGCAGTTATCGGGGAGTCACTGAAGCTTTCTTT.

In nucleotides, the CDR3 is TGTGCCAGCAGCGTAGATGGACTAGCGGGAGACTACGAGCAGTACTTC. Translated, it gives CASSVDGLAGDYEQYF. The V and J genes are TRBV9 and TRBJ2-7; TRBD2 matches at 13 bases. Germline V gene lookup returns CDR1 SGDLS and CDR2 YYNGEE. The CDR3 loop spans 16 amino acids. The V segment lost 0 bases and the J segment 3 bases; nucleotides outside the gene matches: 3.

The chain employs TRBV29-1 and TRBJ1-3; no firm D call. The ends were cut back, 2 bases at V and 4 bases at J, with 3 bases in the middle. The CDR3 is made up of 11 amino acids. Germline V CDR1 and CDR2: SQVTM, ANQGSEA. CDR3 in DNA: TGCAGCGTTGAAAGAGGAAACACCATATATTTT. Translated: CSVERGNTIYF.

The chain carries TRBV7-2 and TRBJ2-7, with 10 bases that match TRBD1. Trimming took 4 bases from V and 4 from J; bases not matched to a gene: 7. The CDR3 length is 15 residues. Germline loops: CDR1 SGHTA, CDR2 FQGNSA. In DNA form, the CDR3 reads TGTGCCAGCAGCTACCGGGACAGGGGAGCGTACGAGCAGTACTTC. It is translated as CASSYRDRGAYEQYF.

The rearrangement joins TRBV6-6 to TRBJ2-3; 8 bases match TRBD2. CDR1 MNHNY and CDR2 SVGAGI come from the germline V gene (reference sequence). V shed 1 base and J 3 bases; nucleotides not matched to a gene: 3. The CDR3 has 15 residues. Here the CDR3 reads CASSYLAGGTDTQYF. The DNA for the CDR3 is TGTGCCAGCAGTTACTTGGCGGGGGGAACAGATACGCAGTATTTT.